This TCR beta chain was profiled in a study of cytomegalovirus exposure and HLA in healthy donors. Study as a whole: The 550 to 800 first-cohort repertoires and the 100 to 150 validation repertoires shared the same platform, a later analysis reported. Whole-study findings and limits: It was found in a later analysis that first-cohort TCR clusters tended to co-occur in the 90 to 150 validation repertoires.

The CDR3 consists of 17 residues. CDR1 is LNHDA, CDR2 SQIVND, per germline (reference sequence). V was clipped by 3 bases and J by 0 bases; unmatched bases: 6. Measured with immunoSEQ multiplex PCR; TCRdb has only the in-frame clones, and not every one. The table has 120,000 to 150,000 clones, 85% to 90% seen once. A word on this clone: The target antigen is unknown.

This receptor was identified in a woman in her late teens or twenties in good health and CMV-seropositive. The chain combines TRBV19 with TRBJ1-3, with TRBD1 matching over 9 bases. The sequenced material came from PBMCs. CDR3 DNA sequence: TGTGCCAGTAGTATGCGGGACAGGGCCTTCTCTGGAAACACCATATATTTT. Encoded protein: CASSMRDRAFSGNTIYF.